This T cell receptor (beta chain) was obtained from a study of blood T cells in healthy people across ages. CDR1 is LGHNA and CDR2 is YNFKEQ in the germline V gene. With 2 bases clipped from V and 2 bases from J, the junction kept 2 bases outside the gene matches. The CDR3 extends over 16 amino acids. A J-beta primer mix and a sample-barcoded 5' primer were used in a second PCR of roughly 6 to 12 cycles. Each of the cDNA molecules was tagged by a template-switch adaptor with 12 random nucleotides. Each CDR3 protein gets one entry after TCRdb re-called the 5' RACE reads with MiXCR. Of about 800,000 distinct CDR3 sequences in the sample, 55% to 70% were seen once.

Material for sequencing was blood. The sequence was collected from a man in his thirties or forties in good health. The genes are TRBV4-2 and TRBJ2-3; 12 nucleotides agree with TRBD2. The CDR3 is CASSQTSGRSTDTQYF. Written as DNA, the CDR3 is TGTGCCAGCAGCCAAACTAGCGGGAGGTCCACAGATACGCAGTATTTT.